A single sample is the source of the 26 T cell receptor beta chains below, sequenced in a study of PD-1 blockade in mismatch repair-deficient tumors. Sequencing was performed with immunoSEQ multiplex PCR; in TCRdb, only in-frame clones are kept and a portion is missing. This table has roughly 38,000 clones, over 80% appearing once. The sample consisted of PBMCs, taken about 38 weeks after starting pembrolizumab. The receptors were gathered from an adult with mismatch repair-deficient cancer.

This chain links TRBV18 with TRBJ1-2; 11 nucleotides align to TRBD1. The V gene end was trimmed by 3 bases and the J gene end by 4 bases; junction bases not matched to a gene: 4. The germline V gene encodes CDR1 KGHSH and CDR2 LQKENI. CDR3 length: 15 amino acids. In DNA, the CDR3 is TGTGCCAGCTCACCTCCGGGACAGGGGGTCTATGGCTACACCTTC. Its translation: CASSPPGQGVYGYTF.

This chain connects TRBV18 to TRBJ2-4; D unresolved. This CDR3 has 16 residues. Germline V gene sequence: CDR1 KGHSH, CDR2 LQKENI. V lost 3 bases and J lost 0, with 12 bases in between. The CDR3 DNA follows: TGTGCCAGCTCACCCTCCCAAGCAGGAGCCAAAAACATTCAGTACTTC. Protein: CASSPSQAGAKNIQYF. Based on the CDR3 plus reference TRBV18 and TRBJ2-4, the full variable domain is NAGVMQNPRHLVRRRGQEARLRCSPMKGHSHVYWYRQLPEEGLKFMVYLQKENIIDESGMPKERFSAEFPKEGPSILRIQQVVRGDSAAYFCASSPSQAGAKNIQYFGAGTRLSVL.

The rearrangement uses TRBV19 and TRBJ1-1, with TRBD1 as a possible D gene (5 bases). This CDR3 has 15 residues. The germline V and J ends were trimmed by 4 bases and 1 base, with 13 bases remaining between them. CDR1 is LNHDA and CDR2 is SQIVND in the germline V gene (reference sequence). For the CDR3, the DNA is TGTGCCAGTAGTAAGGGGCAGGGCCGGAACACTGAAGCTTTCTTT. Translated: CASSKGQGRNTEAFF.

The chain employs TRBV7-2 and TRBJ2-7, with 9 bases lining up with TRBD1. V lost 1 base and J lost 6; bases outside the gene matches: 7. This CDR3 has 15 amino acids. The germline V gene has CDR1 SGHTA and CDR2 FQGNSA. The CDR3 coding sequence is TGTGCCAGCAGCTTAGTAGGGACAGGGTCTATCGAGCAGTACTTC. It encodes CASSLVGTGSIEQYF.

The chain employs TRBV19 and TRBJ2-7; no clear D. Germline loops: CDR1 LNHDA, CDR2 SQIVND (reference sequence). V was pared by 5 bases and J by 5 bases, with 19 bases between. The CDR3 extends over 15 amino acids. The DNA for the CDR3 is TGTGCCAGTAGTCCGAATGGCCGAGGATTAGACGAGCAGTACTTC. It specifies CASSPNGRGLDEQYF. Supplemented by reference TRBV19 and TRBJ2-7, the full variable domain reads DGGITQSPKYLFRKEGQNVTLSCEQNLNHDAMYWYRQDPGQGLRLIYYSQIVNDFQKGDIAEGYSVSREKKESFPLTVTSAQKNPTAFYLCASSPNGRGLDEQYFGPGTRLTVT.

This chain uses TRBV4-1 with TRBJ1-2; D is undetermined. V lost 0 bases and J lost 2, with 10 bases in between. The germline CDR1 and CDR2 sequences are MGHRA and YSYEKL. CDR3 length: 15 amino acids. CDR3 region: CASSQDSTLNYGYTF. The CDR3 DNA sequence: TGCGCCAGCAGCCAAGATTCGACTTTAAACTATGGCTACACCTTC.

The gene calls are TRBV6-5 and TRBJ1-6; D ambiguous. The V end was cut by 6 bases, the J end by 6 bases, with 12 bases between. The CDR3 has 14 amino acids. Germline values: CDR1 MNHEY, CDR2 SVGAGI. CDR3 amino acids: CASSRGGSNSPLHF. CDR3 bases: TGTGCCAGCAGCCGGGGAGGGAGTAATTCACCCCTCCACTTT.

The chain carries TRBV5-1 and TRBJ2-2; D not certain. Germline V gene sequence: CDR1 SGHRS, CDR2 YFSETQ. The V gene lost 4 bases and the J gene lost 1 base, with 11 bases spanning the gap. The length of the CDR3 is 15 residues. Here the CDR3 reads CASSPARGNTGELFF. CDR3 nucleotide sequence: TGCGCCAGCAGCCCAGCGCGAGGGAACACCGGGGAGCTGTTTTTT. The variable domain in full, completed from reference TRBV5-1 and TRBJ2-2, reads KAGVTQTPRYLIKTRGQQVTLSCSPISGHRSVSWYQQTPGQGLQFLFEYFSETQRNKGNFPGRFSGRQFSNSRSEMNVSTLELGDSALYLCASSPARGNTGELFFGEGSRLTVL.

This chain joins TRBV5-1 and TRBJ1-2; weak D call: TRBD1 (6 bases). Trimming stripped 4 bases from V and 7 bases from J, with 14 bases between. CDR1 is SGHRS, CDR2 YFSETQ, per germline. The CDR3 loop spans 13 amino acids. CDR3: CASSLLGQVGYTF. DNA of the CDR3: TGCGCCAGCAGCCTCTTGGGACAAGTTGGCTACACCTTC.

The J gene is TRBJ1-5, the V gene TRBV6-5; 9 bases are shared with TRBD1. Germline V gives CDR1 MNHEY, CDR2 SVGAGI. The CDR3 has 14 amino acids. V shed 8 bases and J 9 bases; nucleotides not matched to a gene: 11. The CDR3 DNA is TGTGCCAGCCGACTGGACAGGGGAGATGGGCCCCAGCATTTT. Translation: CASRLDRGDGPQHF.

The gene calls are TRBV30 and TRBJ1-1; no clear D. The CDR3 covers 13 residues. Trimming cost V 0 bases and J 0 bases, with 5 bases left between them. Per germline, CDR1 GTSNPN and CDR2 SVGIG (reference sequence). Here the CDR3 DNA reads TGTGCCTGGAGTGTACAAGTGAACACTGAAGCTTTCTTT. Amino acid sequence: CAWSVQVNTEAFF.

The chain is built from TRBV29-1 and TRBJ2-7; weak D call: TRBD1 (5 bases). Germline loops: CDR1 SQVTM, CDR2 ANQGSEA. V was cut by 4 bases and J by 1 base, with 17 bases left in between. This CDR3 contains 15 residues. Written as DNA, the CDR3 is TGCAGCGTTGTCGCAGGTTTAGGGGTTTCCTACGAGCAGTACTTC. Translation gives CSVVAGLGVSYEQYF.

V and J are TRBV5-1 and TRBJ2-1; 9 nucleotides line up with TRBD2. With 3 bases clipped from V and 6 bases from J, the junction kept 10 bases outside the gene matches. Germline V CDR1 and CDR2: SGHRS, YFSETQ. The CDR3 length is 16 residues. CDR3 amino acids: CASSYSGTSRLNEQFF. The CDR3, as DNA: TGCGCCAGCAGCTATTCCGGGACTAGCAGACTCAATGAGCAGTTCTTC. The complete variable domain, with remaining parts taken from reference TRBV5-1 and TRBJ2-1, reads KAGVTQTPRYLIKTRGQQVTLSCSPISGHRSVSWYQQTPGQGLQFLFEYFSETQRNKGNFPGRFSGRQFSNSRSEMNVSTLELGDSALYLCASSYSGTSRLNEQFFGPGTRLTVL.

The rearrangement joins TRBV4-1 to TRBJ1-1; 7 positions match TRBD1. Unmatched junction bases numbered 9, after V lost 4 bases and J lost 7 bases. This CDR3 region has 14 residues. Germline V gene lookup returns CDR1 MGHRA and CDR2 YSYEKL. The CDR3 region is CASSPGTENYEAFF. CDR3 DNA: TGCGCCAGCAGCCCCGGGACAGAGAACTATGAAGCTTTCTTT.

This chain joins TRBV20-1 and TRBJ2-5, with D perhaps TRBD2 (7 bases). The V gene lost 7 bases and the J gene lost 4 bases, with 10 bases spanning the gap. This CDR3 is built from 11 residues. Per the germline V gene, CDR1 is DFQATT and CDR2 is SNEGSKA (reference sequence). DNA of the CDR3: TGCAGTGTAGGGGGGGGAGAGACCCAGTACTTC. Translated, it gives CSVGGGETQYF.

This clone was observed a few times. The chain couples TRBV2 to TRBJ2-3; TRBD2 matches at 11 bases. The V gene's germline CDR1 is SNHLY and CDR2 FYNNEI. With V trimmed by 4 bases and J by 2 bases, 2 bases remained unmatched. The CDR3 has 15 residues. CDR3 protein: CASSGLAGTTDTQYF. The CDR3 DNA is TGTGCCAGCAGTGGACTAGCGGGGACCACAGATACGCAGTATTTT.

This chain uses TRBV6-1 with TRBJ2-1; 10 nucleotides align to TRBD2. The J segment lost 7 bases and the V segment lost 1 base, leaving 7 bases of the junction unmatched. In germline, CDR1 is MNHNS, CDR2 SASEGT. The CDR3 totals 16 residues. The DNA for the CDR3 is TGTGCCAGCAGTGAAGGGCTAGCGGGAGTGTGGAATGAGCAGTTCTTC. It encodes CASSEGLAGVWNEQFF.

This rearrangement joins TRBV10-3 to TRBJ1-5, with 8 bases matching TRBD1. Trimming removed 5 bases from V and 4 bases from J; junction bases left unmatched: 4. The germline V gene encodes CDR1 ENHRY and CDR2 SYGVKD. CDR3 length: 14 residues. For the CDR3, the DNA is TGTGCCATCAGTTCGGACAGGGTTAATCAGCCCCAGCATTTT. It specifies CAISSDRVNQPQHF.

This clone was counted between two and nine times. The chain joins TRBV11-1 to TRBJ2-7; 10 bases match TRBD1. The CDR3 consists of 14 residues. V shed 4 bases and J 2 bases; nucleotides not matched to a gene: 2. Germline CDR1 SGHAT, CDR2 FQDESV (reference sequence). The chain's CDR3 is CASSWTGGPYEQYF. CDR3 coding DNA: TGTGCCAGCAGCTGGACAGGGGGTCCCTACGAGCAGTACTTC.

The V gene is TRBV10-1, the J gene TRBJ2-3; 9 bases line up with TRBD1. This CDR3 is 14 amino acids long. J lost 4 bases, V lost 2 bases, and 1 base had no gene match. Germline values: CDR1 WNHNN, CDR2 SYGVQD (reference sequence). CDR3 region: CASSETGGADTQYF. The CDR3 region has the DNA TGCGCCAGCAGTGAGACAGGGGGCGCAGATACGCAGTATTTT.

J is TRBJ2-7 and V is TRBV5-1; D might be TRBD1 (6 bases). Trimming stripped 0 bases from V and 0 bases from J, with 13 bases between. Germline assignment: CDR1 SGHRS and CDR2 YFSETQ. The CDR3 sequence is 16 residues long. The CDR3 bases are TGCGCCAGCAGCTTGGCAATAGGGGGACCCTCCTACGAGCAGTACTTC. It translates to CASSLAIGGPSYEQYF.

This clone was seen a handful of times. The V and J genes are TRBV6-7 and TRBJ2-7; 7 positions agree with TRBD1. TRBV6-7 is identified as an open reading frame with a role that is uncertain. The CDR3 is 16 residues long. V lost 6 bases to trimming and J lost 3 bases; unmatched junction nucleotides: 14. CDR3 sequence reads: CASSRTQGVSLYEQYF. CDR3 nucleotides: TGTGCCAGCAGCCGAACCCAGGGGGTCTCTCTCTACGAGCAGTACTTC.

The J gene is TRBJ1-1, the V gene TRBV9, with 8 bases that match TRBD1. CDR1 SGDLS and CDR2 YYNGEE come from the germline V gene. Losses at the gene ends were 2 bases for V and 4 bases for J; bases not matched to a gene: 7. The CDR3 has 15 amino acids. The CDR3 is CASSVAQGVGTEAFF. In DNA form, the CDR3 reads TGTGCCAGCAGCGTGGCACAGGGGGTGGGCACTGAAGCTTTCTTT.

The CDR3 DNA is TGTGCCTGGAGTGTAAGGACAGAGATCGGAGCTTTCTTT. The encoded protein is CAWSVRTEIGAFF. V usage is TRBV30 and J usage is TRBJ1-1; D may be TRBD1 (6 bases). The length of the CDR3 is 13 residues. Germline V gene lookup returns CDR1 GTSNPN and CDR2 SVGIG (reference sequence). V dropped 0 bases and J dropped 10 bases, with 15 bases sitting between them.

This clone was seen a few times. The chain combines TRBV6-5 with TRBJ2-7; no definite D call. From germline, CDR1 is MNHEY and CDR2 SVGAGI. Trimming pared 6 bases from V and 2 bases from J, leaving 11 bases between. CDR3 length equals 13 residues. The CDR3 DNA follows: TGTGCCAGCAGGCAAGCCGCGCCCTACGAGCAGTACTTC. It encodes CASRQAAPYEQYF.

CDR3: CASSLQPGNSYEQYF. CDR3 DNA: TGTGCCAGCAGCTTACAACCAGGGAACTCCTACGAGCAGTACTTC. This chain joins TRBV7-8 and TRBJ2-7; D is perhaps TRBD1 (5 bases). Germline V gene data show CDR1 as SGHVS and CDR2 as FQNEAQ. V was clipped by 2 bases and J by 0 bases, with 11 bases between them. The CDR3 covers 15 residues. Supplemented by reference TRBV7-8 and TRBJ2-7, the full variable domain reads GAGVSQSPRYKVAKRGQDVALRCDPISGHVSLFWYQQALGQGPEFLTYFQNEAQLDKSGLPSDRFFAERPEGSVSTLKIQRTQQEDSAVYLCASSLQPGNSYEQYFGPGTRLTVT.